Below, one T cell receptor (beta chain) is given with its context. This clone was counted only a few times. No antigen is known for it. No base-level quality is on record; no much larger clone is a single base apart. TCRbeta CDR3 regions were amplified from genomic DNA by means of the immunoSEQ Assay, a bias-controlled multiplex PCR. For the original study's pipeline: Within the assay, amplification of reference gene primers was used to estimate how many nucleated cells each sample contained. Sequence reads were collapsed and filtered to measure the absolute abundance of every unique TCRbeta CDR3 rearrangement. Productive Simpson clonality was computed per sample as the square root of Simpson's diversity index over productive rearrangements. TCRdb took this table from immuneACCESS and kept in-frame rearrangements with V and J called. Such tables lack part of the clones; where checked against another copy, unresolved V genes explain under half of the gap, and the rest is unexplained. V and J calls and clone size are given by that table; D and trimming were obtained from the DNA. In this sample the table shows about 63,000 clones, about 78% of which occur a single time. About 50% of the sample is in the top ten clones.

This entry comes from a study of blood T cell repertoires in COVID-19 (dated by TCRdb to the early 2020s). Background on the whole study: Collaborator samples came from the United States, Italy and Spain and covered acute and convalescent phases of COVID-19. The prospective study material was composed of cDNA or gDNA derived from T cells, B-cell-depleted T cells, or PBMCs. The samples were drawn from two sources: the first 160 participants of the ongoing ImmuneRACE study, and approximately 1,300 subjects contributed by 6 global collaborators. The repertoires were released in a freely available public database meant as a resource for research on the immune response to SARS-CoV-2. The sample metadata nearly always contained a de-identified subject ID, COVID-19 status, age in years and sex. The dataset comprised deeply sampled blood TCRbeta repertoires from subjects exposed to, actively infected with, or recovered from COVID-19. Where available, HLA class I and class II types were taken from metadata supplied by the sample provider and were not determined by assay-based typing. Paper-wide results and their limitations: How much clinical and demographic metadata was included differed by source and by participant, and the metadata was provided uncurated.

The collaborating institutions used their own protocols to collect whole blood in K2EDTA tubes. Collaborator samples were shipped for TCRbeta analysis as frozen whole blood, isolated PBMCs, or DNA extracted from either sample type. The germline V gene encodes CDR1 MGHRA and CDR2 YSYEKL. The CDR3 spans 16 residues, from the cysteine through the phenylalanine. Only CDR3 DNA is held: 48 bases, read in frame from base 1. After removal of 4 bases from V and 8 bases from J, the junction retains 11 bases not matched to a gene. The V gene is TRBV4-1 and the J gene is TRBJ1-3; 10 bases in between match TRBD1. This clonotype was obtained from a woman of 80 years or more with acute or convalescent COVID-19. The sequencing sample was made of peripheral blood. The DNA sequence is as follows: TGCGCCAGCAGCCGTTCCCCGGGACAGGGGACGGACACCATATATTTT. Protein translation: CASSRSPGQGTDTIYF.